Each of the 6 T cell receptor beta chains below was sequenced from the same sample in a study of molecular identifiers for immune sequencing clone quantification (dated by TCRdb to the late 2010s). The method was PCR. Sequencing was carried out with an Illumina HiSeq 4000. The public sequencing data were trimmed at Q25 with fastp and processed into clonotypes with MiXCR by TCRdb, which kept only in-frame beta chains. Rows matching on CDR3 protein sequence are summarized as one entry with the most common DNA and genes. The sample table records about 640,000 distinct CDR3 sequences; approximately 20% of these occur just once. The top ten clonotypes cover 0.85% of the sample. The source material was naive CD8+ T cells from blood, with Jurkat cell RNA spiked in. Explained via the paper, the cell subset or site label denotes: FACS-sorted CD8+CD4-CCR7+CD45RA+ naive T cells. Source of these receptors: a human donor in good health. Some libraries in this study had Jurkat cell RNA spiked in.

This clonotype was counted ten times or more. The chain carries TRBV4-1 and TRBJ1-1, with D perhaps matching TRBD1 (5 bases). Between the trimmed V and J ends, which lost 0 bases and 4 bases, there was a span of 9 bases. The CDR3 is 14 residues long. Germline V gives CDR1 MGHRA, CDR2 YSYEKL. The CDR3 is CASSQDSTATEAFF. CDR3 in DNA: TGCGCCAGCAGCCAAGATTCGACAGCCACTGAAGCTTTCTTT.

This clonotype was seen at least ten times. J is TRBJ2-5 and V is TRBV30, with D unresolved. Germline V gene data show CDR1 as GTSNPN and CDR2 as SVGIG (reference sequence). With 4 bases removed from V and 3 bases from J, the gap between germline ends came to 12 bases. The CDR3 sequence is 13 residues long. CDR3 protein: CAWTRQVEETQYF. CDR3 in DNA: TGTGCCTGGACACGGCAGGTAGAAGAGACCCAGTACTTC.

This clonotype occurred many times. The J gene is TRBJ2-5, the V gene TRBV7-9, with D unresolved. Trimming removed 2 bases at V and 5 bases at J, with 9 bases between. The CDR3 has 13 amino acids. Germline loops: CDR1 SEHNR, CDR2 FQNEAQ (reference sequence). The CDR3 loop reads CASSLPTGETQYF. The CDR3 region has the DNA TGTGCCAGCAGCTTACCTACCGGGGAGACCCAGTACTTC. The whole variable domain, remainder taken from reference TRBV7-9 and TRBJ2-5, is DTGVSQNPRHKITKRGQNVTFRCDPISEHNRLYWYRQTLGQGPEFLTYFQNEAQLEKSRLLSDRFSAERPKGSFSTLEIQRTEQGDSAMYLCASSLPTGETQYFGPGTRLLVL.

This clonotype was seen only a few times. V gene TRBV18 combines with J gene TRBJ2-7, with 7 bases fitting TRBD2. The V and J ends lost 3 bases and 7 bases, in that order; junction bases with no gene match: 9. The CDR3 is 14 residues long. CDR1 is KGHSH, CDR2 LQKENI, per germline. CDR3 DNA sequence: TGTGCCAGCTCACCCCCTGGGGGGGACCCAGAGCAGTACTTC. It encodes CASSPPGGDPEQYF.

The chain uses TRBV7-9 and TRBJ2-1; no definite D call. V lost 5 bases, J lost 5 bases, and 13 bases lay in between. This CDR3 spans 14 amino acids. CDR1 SEHNR and CDR2 FQNEAQ come from the germline V gene (reference sequence). The CDR3 bases are TGTGCCAGCAGCCGCACTGAGAAGCACAATGAGCAGTTCTTC. Its translation: CASSRTEKHNEQFF.

This clonotype showed up just a few times. The chain links TRBV12-3 or TRBV12-4 to TRBJ2-2; D remains ambiguous. The V end was cut by 3 bases, the J end by 4 bases, with 9 bases between. This CDR3 has 14 amino acids. CDR3 bases: TGTGCCAGCAGTTTGAATCTGCGCACCGGGGAGCTGTTTTTT. Translating gives CASSLNLRTGELFF.